The entry below describes one T cell receptor beta chain. The antigen it recognizes is unknown. No base qualities exist here, and no much larger clone lies one base off it. TCR CDR3 regions were amplified from genomic DNA by multiplex PCR using the deep immunoSEQ assay. For each cell subset, the extracted genomic DNA was distributed evenly across all wells of several immunoSEQ 96-well plates, and each plate served as one replicate. Each replicate PCR for sorted subsets received roughly 0.2 ug genomic DNA, equal to tens of thousands of T cell genomes. The purified libraries were quantified using a Qubit 3.0 fluorometer, sized with a Bioanalyzer 2100, and then quantified again using the KAPA Library Quantification kit. Every immunoSEQ 96-well plate was sequenced on a separate single-read 150-cycle Illumina NextSeq 550 flow cell. For the original study's pipeline: Because the immunoSEQ output held only junctional sequences and lacked quality scores, the filtering could not match the filtering applied to full-length reads. To assign V/J genes and CDR3, sequences were annotated using PyIR, a Python wrapper for IgBLAST v1.9, with IMGT germline references. Reads with weak V/J assignments (E-value above 1e-6), missing CDR3, stop codons, out-of-frame junctions, or ambiguous translated residues were removed. A V3J clonotype was defined by an identical inferred V gene, J gene, and CDR3 amino acid sequence. The percentage overlap between two repertoires was calculated by dividing the number of shared unique clonotypes by the size of the smaller repertoire. Repertoire richness was assessed with RTK rarefaction, the Chao1 estimator, and Recon v2.1 estimates of unobserved clonotypes. Generation probabilities for all TCRbeta clonotypes obtained by the gDNA method from four donors were computed using OLGA. Drawn from immuneACCESS, this table holds only the in-frame rearrangements with V and J called that TCRdb kept. Clones are partly lost; checked studies trace under half to an unresolved V gene and leave the rest unexplained. That table gives V, J and clone size, and the DNA gave D and trimming. The sample table lists 850,000 to 1,100,000 clones, about 80% of them with a count of one. The ten largest account for roughly 0.83% of the sample.

Donors were healthy HIV-negative adults with no recently reported acute infections or vaccinations. Every donor was a Caucasian adult residing in Nashville, Tennessee, USA. Magnetic negative selection was used to enrich CD4+ T cells, after which naive cells were positively selected on CD45RA and the negative fraction became the memory subset. After blood collection by leukapheresis, PBMCs were isolated using Ficoll-Histopaque density gradient centrifugation and then cryopreserved in the vapor phase of liquid nitrogen. Analytical flow cytometry was used to check the purity and quantity of every magnetically sorted T cell population. Genomic DNA was isolated from every sorted fraction and measured by UV absorbance on a Nanodrop 2000c. CDR1 MNHNS and CDR2 SASEGT are derived from the germline V gene. From cysteine to phenylalanine, the CDR3 is 15 amino acids long. Left in the record is the CDR3 DNA by itself, 45 bases read in frame from the first base. Trimming at the junction amounts to 0 bases on V and 8 bases on J, and the germline ends lie 16 bases apart.

This sample was taken from a study of shared clonotypes between healthy human individuals (dated by TCRdb to between 2020 and 2021). In terms of the full investigation: The cohort comprised two women and three men aged 18 to 49 years. To estimate repertoire size and how much clonotypes are shared between individuals, the study performed deep sequencing of blood TCR repertoires from 4 to 6 healthy adults. For each donor, three plates each were used for CD4 naive and CD4 memory, two plates were used for CD8 naive, and one plate was used for CD8 memory. Leukapheresis yielded between about 0.8 and 9.5 billion PBMCs per donor. Different laboratories and diverse techniques were used to prepare libraries and sequence TCR repertoires, to increase sequencing depth and limit assay-specific biases.

Broader findings and caveats from the paper: Higher generation probabilities were observed for clonotypes shared by all four sorted-subset donors than for non-shared clonotypes. Sampling was limited to blood, and TCR repertoires in tissue likely differ from TCR repertoires in blood. Incomplete sequencing was indicated by rarefaction of sorted-subset datasets, despite the large sequencing depth. Larger estimated clonotype richness was generally found for naive subsets than for memory subsets. The small number of donors limited the genetic and exposure-history diversity represented. Pairwise subsampling indicated that sequencing depth was expected to affect the degree of clonotype sharing among donors. Across a handful of donors, about 5.2% of naive CD4, approximately 4% of naive CD8, around 2.1% of memory CD4, and approximately 0.4% of memory CD8 clonotypes were shared.

The receptor chain draws on TRBV6-1 and TRBJ1-2; a weak D assignment points to TRBD1 (6 bases agree). The sequencing sample was made of memory CD4+ T cells from PBMCs. Read against the paper, the sample's cell subset or site label means: CD45RA-negative fraction. The source of this sequence is a man aged 18 to 29 in good health. Some clones in this sample may be carry-over from other donors' samples. This receptor carries the CDR3 CASSEAITRGQGYTF. The DNA is as follows: TGTGCCAGCAGTGAAGCAATTACCAGGGGTCAAGGCTACACCTTC.